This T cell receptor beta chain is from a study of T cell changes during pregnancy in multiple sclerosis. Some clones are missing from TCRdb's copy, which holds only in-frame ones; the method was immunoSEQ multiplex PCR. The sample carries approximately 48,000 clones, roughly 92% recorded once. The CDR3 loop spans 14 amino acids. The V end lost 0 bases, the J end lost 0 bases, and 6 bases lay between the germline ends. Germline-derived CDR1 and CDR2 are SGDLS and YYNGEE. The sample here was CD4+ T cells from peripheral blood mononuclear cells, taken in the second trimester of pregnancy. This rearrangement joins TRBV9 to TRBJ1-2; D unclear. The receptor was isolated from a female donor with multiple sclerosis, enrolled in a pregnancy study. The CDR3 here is CASSVVSANYGYTF. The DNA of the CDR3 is TGTGCCAGCAGCGTAGTATCAGCTAACTATGGCTACACCTTC. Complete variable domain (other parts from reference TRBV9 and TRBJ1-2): DSGVTQTPKHLITATGQRVTLRCSPRSGDLSVYWYQQSLDQGLQFLIQYYNGEERAKGNILERFSAQQFPDLHSELNLSSLELGDSALYFCASSVVSANYGYTFGSGTRLTVV.